A single sample is the source of the 24 T cell receptor beta chains below, sequenced in a study of CD4 T cells in relation to SARS-CoV-2 and coronaviruses. Their antigens are not known. CD4+ T cells from unexposed donors were obtained before the COVID-19 pandemic (2011-2018). The cells were cultured for approximately ten days before CD4+ T cells were isolated. Produced via immunoSEQ multiplex PCR; TCRdb's table is partial and in-frame only. The sample consists of some 25,000 clones, roughly 81% of them appearing once. The sample consisted of CD4+ T cells from PBMCs, cultured in vitro. These TCRs come from a human donor in good health.

V gene TRBV5-6 combines with J gene TRBJ2-3; 9 bases are shared with TRBD1. V shed 4 bases and J 1 base; nucleotides not matched to a gene: 7. The CDR3 totals 16 residues. Looked up from germline, CDR1 is SGHDT and CDR2 is YYEEEE. This CDR3 reads CASSRGTGWGTDTQYF. The DNA of the CDR3 is TGTGCCAGCAGCCGCGGGACAGGGTGGGGCACAGATACGCAGTATTTT.

The rearrangement joins TRBV3-1 (or the pseudogene TRBV3-2) to TRBJ2-7; D uncertain. Germline CDR1 LGHDT, CDR2 YNNKEL (reference sequence). With 0 bases removed from V and 8 bases from J, the gap between germline ends came to 5 bases. The CDR3 is made up of 11 amino acids. The CDR3 loop reads CASSQDWKQYF. DNA for the CDR3: TGTGCCAGCAGCCAAGATTGGAAGCAGTACTTC.

The chain uses TRBV2 and TRBJ1-5; 8 positions match TRBD1. Germline CDR1 and CDR2: SNHLY and FYNNEI. The trim removed 6 bases at V and 1 base at J, leaving 5 bases unmatched. The CDR3 loop spans 15 amino acids. The CDR3 loop is CASSSQGGSNQPQHF. CDR3 DNA sequence: TGTGCCAGCAGCTCACAGGGGGGGAGCAATCAGCCCCAGCATTTT.

The chain couples TRBV5-5 to TRBJ2-7, with unresolved D. Trimming cost V 0 bases and J 0 bases, with 10 bases left between them. CDR1 is SGHKS, CDR2 YYEKEE, per germline (reference sequence). This CDR3 comprises 15 residues. CDR3: CASSLGQFLSYEQYF. The DNA of the CDR3 is TGTGCCAGCAGCTTGGGGCAGTTCCTCTCCTACGAGCAGTACTTC.

The V call is TRBV4-3, the J call TRBJ1-2; D perhaps matches TRBD1 (6 bases). Germline V lookup: CDR1 LGHNA, CDR2 YSLEER. The CDR3 sequence is 17 residues long. The V end lost 0 bases, the J end lost 3 bases, and 17 bases lay between the germline ends. Here the CDR3 reads CASSQDNRADPHYGYTF. The CDR3 nucleotides read TGCGCCAGCAGCCAAGATAACAGGGCCGACCCCCACTATGGCTACACCTTC.

V is TRBV3-1 (or the pseudogene TRBV3-2) and J is TRBJ2-2, with D unclear. CDR3 length equals 13 residues. CDR1 and CDR2 from the germline V gene are LGHDT and YNNKEL (reference sequence). The germline V and J ends were trimmed by 2 bases and 4 bases, with 5 bases remaining between them. This CDR3 is CASSQRSTGELFF. In DNA, the CDR3 is TGTGCCAGCAGCCAAAGGAGCACCGGGGAGCTGTTTTTT.

The chain combines TRBV2 with TRBJ2-7; the D gene is possibly TRBD2 (5 bases). This CDR3 comprises 13 residues. Trimming took 2 bases from V and 6 from J, leaving 11 bases between them. Germline V gene sequence: CDR1 SNHLY, CDR2 FYNNEI. This chain's CDR3 is CASSERRSGEQYF. In DNA form, the CDR3 reads TGTGCCAGCAGTGAACGGAGGTCGGGCGAGCAGTACTTC.

This clone is medium-sized by share. The chain recombines TRBV12-3 or TRBV12-4 with TRBJ2-5; D is unclear. The CDR3 runs 13 residues. The ends were cut back, 1 base at V and 5 bases at J, with 8 bases in the middle. The CDR3 protein is CASSLVAAETQYF. The CDR3 nucleotides are TGTGCCAGCAGTTTAGTGGCAGCGGAGACCCAGTACTTC.

A single count supports this clone. This chain connects TRBV3-1 (or the pseudogene TRBV3-2) to TRBJ1-4; D unresolved. CDR1 is LGHDT, CDR2 YNNKEL, per germline (reference sequence). The CDR3 loop spans 14 amino acids. V was clipped by 0 bases and J by 3 bases, with 5 bases between them. The CDR3 nucleotides read TGTGCCAGCAGCCAAGATTTGGCTAATGAAAAACTGTTTTTT. This translates into CASSQDLANEKLFF.

V usage is TRBV29-1 and J usage is TRBJ1-1; D is perhaps TRBD1 (6 bases). Trimming removed 5 bases from V and 0 bases from J, with 10 bases in between. The CDR3 length is 13 residues. The germline gives CDR1 SQVTM, CDR2 ANQGSEA. DNA of the CDR3: TGCAGCGTTAGGCAGGGGATGAACACTGAAGCTTTCTTT. It codes for CSVRQGMNTEAFF.

This clone was seen once. The rearrangement uses TRBV6-1 and TRBJ2-1; 8 nucleotides match TRBD2. The J segment lost 13 bases and the V segment lost 1 base, leaving 9 bases of the junction unmatched. Looked up from germline, CDR1 is MNHNS and CDR2 is SASEGT. The CDR3 is 14 amino acids. The CDR3 sequence is CASSEGPSGRRQFF. CDR3 coding DNA: TGTGCCAGCAGTGAAGGACCCAGCGGGAGACGTCAGTTCTTC.

The J gene is TRBJ2-7, the V gene TRBV21-1; the table's D call of TRBD2 was not tested on the DNA. TRBV21-1 is annotated as a pseudogene. The CDR3 has 16 residues. The CDR3 sequence is CASSKVVSGGDHEQYF. CDR3 in DNA: TGTGCCAGCAGCAAAGTGGTTAGCGGGGGGGACCACGAGCAGTACTTC.

The chain carries TRBV4-1 and TRBJ2-3, with a tentative D call TRBD2 (5 bases). Germline CDR1 reads MGHRA; CDR2 reads YSYEKL. CDR3 size: 16 residues. V was cut by 1 base and J by 5 bases, with 16 bases left in between. In DNA form, the CDR3 reads TGCGCCAGCAGCCAAGGCCCCAGCCCCGGGATAGATACGCAGTATTTT. Its translation is CASSQGPSPGIDTQYF.

The chain recombines TRBV4-1 with TRBJ1-5; D possibly corresponds to TRBD1 (6 bases). The CDR3 extends over 16 amino acids. CDR1 is MGHRA and CDR2 is YSYEKL in the germline V gene. V gave up 4 bases and J gave up 0 bases, with 13 bases separating them. The DNA for the CDR3 is TGCGCCAGCAGCCTGGGACAACTCTATAGCAATCAGCCCCAGCATTTT. It encodes CASSLGQLYSNQPQHF.

The chain is built from TRBV19 and TRBJ2-1; 7 bases agree with TRBD2. The V segment lost 9 bases and the J segment 5 bases; nucleotides outside the gene matches: 19. This CDR3 is built from 17 residues. Germline lookup yields CDR1 LNHDA and CDR2 SQIVND (reference sequence). CDR3 sequence: CASTLGASGPSHNEQFF. The CDR3 DNA sequence: TGTGCCAGCACCCTAGGGGCTAGCGGCCCTTCTCACAATGAGCAGTTCTTC.

This rearrangement joins TRBV19 to TRBJ2-2, with 7 bases identical to TRBD1. Germline CDR1 LNHDA, CDR2 SQIVND (reference sequence). This CDR3 has 16 residues. V was clipped by 6 bases and J by 0 bases; unmatched bases: 7. In nucleotides, the CDR3 is TGTGCCAGTAGGGACAGGATACTATCGAACACCGGGGAGCTGTTTTTT. Encoded protein: CASRDRILSNTGELFF.

The J gene is TRBJ2-5, the V gene TRBV7-9; D is possibly TRBD1 (5 bases). This CDR3 has 13 residues. V dropped 5 bases and J dropped 4 bases, with 11 bases sitting between them. Germline V CDR1 and CDR2: SEHNR, FQNEAQ (reference sequence). The CDR3 region is CASSPLGVETQYF. The CDR3 DNA follows: TGTGCCAGCAGCCCCTTAGGGGTAGAGACCCAGTACTTC.

Only one count was recorded for this clone. V gene TRBV6-2 or TRBV6-3 combines with J gene TRBJ2-5; 9 nucleotides agree with TRBD2. Germline V CDR1 and CDR2: MNHEY, SVGEGT. V shed 5 bases and J 0 bases; nucleotides not matched to a gene: 7. This CDR3 comprises 16 residues. Here the CDR3 reads CASSKRLAENQETQYF. The CDR3 coding sequence is TGTGCCAGCAGTAAAAGACTAGCGGAGAACCAAGAGACCCAGTACTTC.

This chain links TRBV19 with TRBJ2-6; TRBD1 matches at 9 bases. Germline trimming cut 5 bases from V and 0 bases from J; bases unmatched to any gene: 11. The length of the CDR3 is 19 residues. Germline CDR1 reads LNHDA; CDR2 reads SQIVND (reference sequence). CDR3 residues: CASSLSLGQGYSGANVLTF. In DNA form, the CDR3 reads TGTGCCAGTAGTTTGTCCCTGGGACAGGGATACTCTGGGGCCAACGTCCTGACTTTC.

The table lists this clone with a count of one. Here the CDR3 reads CASSLDSPDQPQHF. In DNA form, the CDR3 reads TGTGCCAGCAGTCTGGACAGTCCCGATCAGCCCCAGCATTTT. V and J are TRBV6-2 or TRBV6-3 and TRBJ1-5; D perhaps matches TRBD1 (6 bases). V was shortened by 5 bases and J by 5 bases, with 13 bases between the two germline ends. Germline assignment: CDR1 MNHEY and CDR2 SVGEGT. There are 14 residues in the CDR3.

The chain has TRBV9 and TRBJ1-5; D might be TRBD1 (6 bases). Germline assignment: CDR1 SGDLS and CDR2 YYNGEE. The CDR3 totals 19 residues. With 1 base removed from V and 0 bases from J, the gap between germline ends came to 20 bases. The CDR3 region has the DNA TGTGCCAGCAGCGTATACAGTCCCCAGGGGAGTCATAGCAATCAGCCCCAGCATTTT. It yields the protein CASSVYSPQGSHSNQPQHF.

The chain is built from TRBV7-9 and TRBJ2-1; 9 positions match TRBD1. V was clipped by 5 bases and J by 4 bases; unmatched bases: 6. Looked up from germline, CDR1 is SEHNR and CDR2 is FQNEAQ (reference sequence). There are 15 residues in the CDR3. The CDR3 DNA reads as TGTGCCAGCAGCCGACAGGGGGAAGGGTACAATGAGCAGTTCTTC. Protein: CASSRQGEGYNEQFF.

The chain recombines TRBV6-5 with TRBJ2-6; D uncertain. Trimming pared 9 bases from V and 0 bases from J, leaving 9 bases between. Per the germline V gene, CDR1 is MNHEY and CDR2 is SVGAGI. The CDR3 is made up of 14 amino acids. CDR3 bases: TGTGCCAGTGGGCGTTCCTCTGGGGCCAACGTCCTGACTTTC. This gives the protein CASGRSSGANVLTF.

This chain uses TRBV5-5 with TRBJ2-3; the D is unclear. The CDR3 extends over 15 amino acids. V lost 0 bases, J lost 2 bases, and 10 bases lay in between. Germline V gene data show CDR1 as SGHKS and CDR2 as YYEKEE (reference sequence). For the CDR3, the DNA is TGTGCCAGCAGCTTGGGACCGGCCCCCACAGATACGCAGTATTTT. Translating it yields CASSLGPAPTDTQYF.